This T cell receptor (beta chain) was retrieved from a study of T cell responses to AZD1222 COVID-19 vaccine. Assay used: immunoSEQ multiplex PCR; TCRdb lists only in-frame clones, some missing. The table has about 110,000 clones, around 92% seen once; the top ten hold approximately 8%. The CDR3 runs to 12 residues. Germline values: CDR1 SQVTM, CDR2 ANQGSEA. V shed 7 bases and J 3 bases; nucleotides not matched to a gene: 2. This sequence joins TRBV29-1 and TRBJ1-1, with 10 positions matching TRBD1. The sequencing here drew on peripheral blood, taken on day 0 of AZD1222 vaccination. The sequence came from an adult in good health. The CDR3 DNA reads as TGCAGCGGACAGGGGGCGTACACTGAAGCTTTCTTT. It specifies CSGQGAYTEAFF.